These T cell receptor beta chains were read from a single sample in a study of beta chain features in type 1 diabetes. The method was immunoSEQ multiplex PCR; TCRdb's version includes in-frame clones alone and lacks a portion of them. Altogether about half a million clones are present, approximately 31% being singletons, with the ten largest covering around 0.065%. Sequencing used naive CD4+ T cells from blood. The receptors stem from a man in his late teens or twenties in good health. The CDR3 runs from the conserved cysteine through the conserved F or W. The order of the fields is V gene, J gene, clone size, CDR3 protein. Some rows mark clone size as missing; the rest say once, few, many or name a class of expanded clone.

TRBV30	TRBJ1-3	few	CAWTVGRRSGNTIYF
TRBV27	TRBJ2-7	few	CASSRDWASYEQYF
TRBV9	TRBJ2-3	-	CASSVSTDTQYF
TRBV29-1	TRBJ1-4	-	CSVGGQSNEKLFF
TRBV19	TRBJ2-1	-	CASSGPLSSYNEQFF
TRBV25-1	TRBJ2-7	few	CASRLGGHYEQYF
TRBV19	TRBJ2-5	-	CASSRGMETQYF
TRBV30	TRBJ1-1	-	CAWSVGQENTEAFF
TRBV7-9	TRBJ1-1	few	CASSLTANTEAFF
TRBV4-2	TRBJ1-1	few	CASSQEGQVRNTEAFF
TRBV5-4	-	few	CASSLVPEAYEQYF
TRBV30	TRBJ2-5	few	CAWTAKETQYF
TRBV7-9	TRBJ2-1	few	CASSLSGGYNEQFF
TRBV6-5	TRBJ2-5	once	CATRSGGETQYF
TRBV7-2	TRBJ2-7	-	CASSLPTAYEQYF
TRBV28	TRBJ2-3	-	CASSFLAGTSTDTQYF
TRBV18	TRBJ2-4	-	CASSPVRAVHIQYF
TRBV5-4	TRBJ2-3	-	CASSYDRSTQYF
TRBV4-3	TRBJ1-1	few	CASSQGLVTNTEAFF
TRBV29-1	TRBJ1-5	-	CSVLSDRDNQPQHF
TRBV5-1	TRBJ2-4	-	CASSPPGQGIVAKNIQYF
TRBV9	TRBJ2-3	few	CASSPRATDTQYF
TRBV6-5	TRBJ2-7	few	CASSYGRGVYEQYF
TRBV30	TRBJ2-2	-	CAWSGRGDGELFF
TRBV7-9	TRBJ1-4	-	CASSLARSTSGSEKLFF
TRBV30	TRBJ1-3	-	CAWSGLYSGNTIYF
TRBV2	TRBJ1-1	-	CASRQGINTEAFF
TRBV18	TRBJ2-7	few	CASSPDRTYEQYF
TRBV7-2	TRBJ1-2	-	CASSLVPLGYTF
TRBV7-2	TRBJ2-5	few	CASSLNSGLQETQYF
TRBV29-1	TRBJ2-3	-	CSRDSGGDTQYF
TRBV7-2	TRBJ1-1	few	CASSYADRNTEAFF
TRBV30	TRBJ2-3	-	CAWRAQGRTDTQYF